The 10 T cell receptor beta chains below were found in one sample sequenced in a study of OX40 agonist ivuxolimab in advanced cancers. Measured with immunoSEQ multiplex PCR; TCRdb has only the in-frame clones, and not every one. Among around 56,000 clones listed, over 75% were seen once. The sequencing used CD4+ or CD8+ T cells sorted from blood, collected in a trial of the OX40 agonist ivuxolimab. These receptors originate from an adult with an advanced solid tumor such as melanoma, head and neck, liver or kidney cancer.

This sequence joins TRBV29-1 and TRBJ2-3; 15 nucleotides line up with TRBD2. The germline gives CDR1 SQVTM, CDR2 ANQGSEA. CDR3 length: 15 amino acids. The J segment lost 6 bases and the V segment lost 6 bases, leaving 7 bases of the junction unmatched. Written as DNA, the CDR3 is TGCAGCGTCCGCGGACTAGCGGGGGGGAGGGATACGCAGTATTTT. This encodes CSVRGLAGGRDTQYF.

The rearrangement links TRBV19 to TRBJ2-7, with D maybe TRBD2 (6 bases). The CDR3 contains 13 residues. V was pared by 6 bases and J by 4 bases, with 13 bases between. Germline V gene lookup returns CDR1 LNHDA and CDR2 SQIVND (reference sequence). CDR3 DNA sequence: TGTGCCAGTAGCCCGGGACTCTCTTACGAGCAGTACGTC. Translating it yields CASSPGLSYEQYV.

V gene TRBV19 combines with J gene TRBJ2-1; 8 bases agree with TRBD1. Germline CDR1 is LNHDA and CDR2 is SQIVND (reference sequence). This CDR3 has 15 amino acids. J gave up 2 bases and V 0 bases, and 0 bases lay outside the gene matches. CDR3 in DNA: TGTGCCAGTAGTATAGAACAGGGGGCCTACAATGAGCAGTTCTTC. It specifies CASSIEQGAYNEQFF.

V usage is TRBV15 and J usage is TRBJ1-1; TRBD1 might be the D (6 bases). V was cut by 0 bases and J by 6 bases, with 11 bases left in between. Germline V gives CDR1 LNHNV, CDR2 YYDKDF (reference sequence). The length of the CDR3 is 14 residues. CDR3 in amino acids: CATSRDQGSAEAFF. DNA for the CDR3: TGTGCCACCAGCAGAGATCAGGGGTCGGCTGAAGCTTTCTTT.

The V and J genes are TRBV7-8 and TRBJ2-7; D not resolved. V was trimmed by 4 bases and J by 5 bases, leaving 9 bases between them. Germline values: CDR1 SGHVS, CDR2 FQNEAQ. The CDR3 is 12 amino acids. The chain's CDR3 is CASSSPGDEQYV. As DNA, the CDR3 is TGTGCCAGCAGCTCACCCGGAGACGAGCAGTACGTC.

The chain joins TRBV7-8 to TRBJ2-7, with D unclear. Between the trimmed V and J ends, which lost 5 bases and 2 bases, there was a span of 13 bases. Germline CDR1 SGHVS, CDR2 FQNEAQ. The CDR3 covers 14 residues. The CDR3 region has the DNA TGTGCCAGCAGCCTGTATCCACGACCCTACGAGCAGTACTTC. Its protein product is CASSLYPRPYEQYF.

The J gene is TRBJ1-2, the V gene TRBV28; TRBD1 aligns across 8 bases. The length of the CDR3 is 18 residues. CDR1 and CDR2 from the germline V gene are MDHEN and SYDVKM. Trimming cost V 2 bases and J 3 bases; bases outside gene matches: 14. CDR3 residues: CASSLKGQGESPDYGYTF. DNA for the CDR3: TGTGCCAGCAGTTTAAAAGGACAGGGCGAATCCCCCGACTATGGCTACACCTTC.

The CDR3 region is CASSADRGIGAEAFF. The DNA of the CDR3 is TGTGCCAGCAGCGCGGACAGGGGGATTGGGGCTGAAGCTTTCTTT. The chain uses TRBV7-6 and TRBJ1-1; 10 bases match TRBD1. V was pared by 5 bases and J by 6 bases, with 9 bases of the junction left unmatched. CDR1 SGHVS and CDR2 FNYEAQ come from the germline V gene. The CDR3 length is 15 residues.

The chain uses TRBV4-1 and TRBJ1-2; D uncertain. The CDR3 has 15 residues. Between the trimmed V and J ends, which lost 0 bases and 3 bases, there was a span of 11 bases. Germline lookup yields CDR1 MGHRA and CDR2 YSYEKL. The CDR3 sequence is CASSQEVTVDYGYTF. The DNA of the CDR3 is TGCGCCAGCAGCCAAGAGGTCACCGTAGACTATGGCTACACCTTC.

V and J are TRBV15 and TRBJ1-2; D remains ambiguous. The CDR3 runs to 11 residues. V lost 4 bases, J lost 7 bases, and 7 bases lay in between. Germline CDR1 and CDR2: LNHNV and YYDKDF (reference sequence). The CDR3 region is CATSTVFGYTF. In nucleotides, the CDR3 is TGTGCCACCAGCACGGTGTTTGGCTACACCTTC.